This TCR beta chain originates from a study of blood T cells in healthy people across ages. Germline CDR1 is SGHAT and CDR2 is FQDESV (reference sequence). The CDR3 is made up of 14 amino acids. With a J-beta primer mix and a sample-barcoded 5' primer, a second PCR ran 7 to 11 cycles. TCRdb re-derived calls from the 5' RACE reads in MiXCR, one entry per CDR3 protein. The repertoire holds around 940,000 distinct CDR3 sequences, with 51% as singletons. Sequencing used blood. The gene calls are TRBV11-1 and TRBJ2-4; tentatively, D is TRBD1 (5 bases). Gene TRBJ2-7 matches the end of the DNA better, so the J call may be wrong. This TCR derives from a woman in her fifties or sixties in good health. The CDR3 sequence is CASSPTGEQDEQYF. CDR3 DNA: TGTGCCAGCAGCCCGACCGGAGAACAGGACGAGCAGTACTTC.